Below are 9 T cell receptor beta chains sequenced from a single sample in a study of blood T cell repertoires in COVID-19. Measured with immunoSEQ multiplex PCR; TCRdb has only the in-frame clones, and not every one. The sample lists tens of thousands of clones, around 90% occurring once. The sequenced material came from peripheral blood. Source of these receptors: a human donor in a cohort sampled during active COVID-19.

The CDR3 sequence is CASSQTTSGGFYEQYF. Written as DNA, the CDR3 is TGTGCCAGCAGTCAAACTACTAGCGGGGGGTTTTACGAGCAGTACTTC. This chain connects TRBV6-6 to TRBJ2-7; 12 nucleotides agree with TRBD2. V lost 5 bases to trimming and J lost 4 bases; unmatched junction nucleotides: 9. CDR3 length equals 16 residues. The germline V gene encodes CDR1 MNHNY and CDR2 SVGAGI (reference sequence).

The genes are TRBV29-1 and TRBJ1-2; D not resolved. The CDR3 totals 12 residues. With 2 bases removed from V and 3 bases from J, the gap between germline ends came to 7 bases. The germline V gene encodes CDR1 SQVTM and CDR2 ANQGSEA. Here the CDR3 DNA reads TGCAGCGTTGAACCGGGTGACTATGGCTACACCTTC. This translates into CSVEPGDYGYTF.

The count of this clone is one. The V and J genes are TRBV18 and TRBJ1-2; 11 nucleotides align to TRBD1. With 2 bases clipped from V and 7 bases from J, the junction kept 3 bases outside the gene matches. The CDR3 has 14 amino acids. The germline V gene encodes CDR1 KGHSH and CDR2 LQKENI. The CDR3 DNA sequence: TGTGCCAGCTCACCAGCCGGGACAGGGGGTGGCTACACCTTC. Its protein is CASSPAGTGGGYTF.

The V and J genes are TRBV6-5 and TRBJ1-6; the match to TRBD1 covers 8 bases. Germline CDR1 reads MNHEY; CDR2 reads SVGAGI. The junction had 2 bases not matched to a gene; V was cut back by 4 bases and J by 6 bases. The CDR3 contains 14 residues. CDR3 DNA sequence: TGTGCCAGCAGTTGGACAGGGTTTAATTCACCCCTCCACTTT. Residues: CASSWTGFNSPLHF.

CDR3 sequence: CASSRLLPGQGDYGYTF. CDR3 sequence (DNA): TGCGCCAGCAGCCGCCTCCTTCCGGGACAGGGAGACTATGGCTACACCTTC. This chain links TRBV4-3 with TRBJ1-2, with 9 positions matching TRBD1. J gave up 3 bases and V 4 bases, and 12 bases lay outside the gene matches. Looked up from germline, CDR1 is LGHNA and CDR2 is YSLEER. The CDR3 loop spans 17 amino acids.

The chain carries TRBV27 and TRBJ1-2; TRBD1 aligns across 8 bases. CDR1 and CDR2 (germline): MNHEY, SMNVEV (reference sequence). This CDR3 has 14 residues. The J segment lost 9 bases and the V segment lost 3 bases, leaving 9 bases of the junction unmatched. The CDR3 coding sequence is TGTGCCAGCAGTTTCAGGACAGGGTTGAAGCGCTACACCTTC. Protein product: CASSFRTGLKRYTF.

The CDR3 coding sequence is TGTGCCAGCAGTAGGGGGCTGGGAAAGCCGCAGGCAAAACTGTTTTTT. Its translation is CASSRGLGKPQAKLFF. This chain links TRBV28 with TRBJ1-4; 7 bases are a match to TRBD1. This CDR3 region has 16 residues. The V segment lost 5 bases and the J segment 10 bases; nucleotides outside the gene matches: 16. The V gene's germline CDR1 is MDHEN and CDR2 SYDVKM. The full variable domain, with the rest looked up from reference TRBV28 and TRBJ1-4, is DVKVTQSSRYLVKRTGEKVFLECVQDMDHENMFWYRQDPGLGLRLIYFSYDVKMKEKGDIPEGYSVSREKKERFSLILESASTNQTSMYLCASSRGLGKPQAKLFFGSGTQLSVL.

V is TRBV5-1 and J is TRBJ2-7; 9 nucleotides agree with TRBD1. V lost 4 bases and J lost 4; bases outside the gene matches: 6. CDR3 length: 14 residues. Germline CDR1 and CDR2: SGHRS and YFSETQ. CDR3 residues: CASSPTTGGYEQYF. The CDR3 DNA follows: TGCGCCAGCAGCCCCACGACAGGGGGGTACGAGCAGTACTTC.

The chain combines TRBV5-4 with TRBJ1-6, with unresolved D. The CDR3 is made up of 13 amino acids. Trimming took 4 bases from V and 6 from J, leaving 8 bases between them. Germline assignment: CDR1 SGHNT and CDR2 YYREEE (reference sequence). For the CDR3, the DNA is TGTGCCAGCAGCGCCTCGGGTAATTCACCCCTCCACTTT. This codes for CASSASGNSPLHF.